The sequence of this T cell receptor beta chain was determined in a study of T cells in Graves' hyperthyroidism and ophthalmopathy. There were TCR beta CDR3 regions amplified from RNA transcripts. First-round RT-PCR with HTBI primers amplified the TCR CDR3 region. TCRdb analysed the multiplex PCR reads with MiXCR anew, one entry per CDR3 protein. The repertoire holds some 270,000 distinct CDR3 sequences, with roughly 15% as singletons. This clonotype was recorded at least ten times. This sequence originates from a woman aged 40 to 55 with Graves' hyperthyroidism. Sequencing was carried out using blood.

The CDR3 here is CASRDLWGPGLRRSYNEQFF. CDR3 nucleotide sequence: TGTGCCAGCAGGGACCTGTGGGGGCCGGGACTTCGGCGCTCCTACAATGAGCAGTTCTTC. The V gene is TRBV6-1, the J gene TRBJ2-1; D might be TRBD1 or TRBD2, each matching 6 bases. Germline V gene lookup returns CDR1 MNHNS and CDR2 SASEGT. CDR3 size: 20 residues. Trimming shortened V by 6 bases and J by 0 bases, and 27 bases separated the two germline ends.